This entry describes one TCR beta chain. Profiling relied on immunoSEQ multiplex PCR, and the TCRdb table lists in-frame clones only, not all of them. The repertoire holds over 55,000 clones, with 82% as singletons. The source of the sample is a study of blood T cell repertoires in COVID-19. Study as a whole: Sources were T cells, B-cell-depleted T cells, or PBMCs; the material itself was cDNA or gDNA.

Material: peripheral blood. This sequence was found in a woman at least 80 years old with acute or convalescent COVID-19.

The CDR3 DNA reads TGCGCCAGCAGCGTCGGGACTACCTCCTACGAGCAGTACTTC. Amino acid sequence: CASSVGTTSYEQYF. The V call is TRBV5-1, the J call TRBJ2-7; TRBD2 matches at 7 bases. V lost 4 bases and J lost 0; bases outside the gene matches: 4. The CDR3 is 14 residues long. Germline CDR1 reads SGHRS; CDR2 reads YFSETQ.